This T cell receptor (beta chain) was obtained from a study of cytomegalovirus exposure and HLA in healthy donors. Study observations and caveats: In vitro experiments confirmed that three CMV-associated chains were specific for CMV antigens.

Germline-derived CDR1 and CDR2 are MDHEN and SYDVKM. The CDR3 length is 15 residues. Trimming took 4 bases from V and 6 from J, leaving 18 bases between them. For this clone: Its antigen remains unidentified.

Primers: 60 Vbeta forward and 13 Jbeta reverse. Assay: immunoSEQ multiplex PCR; the TCRdb copy retains only in-frame clones and omits some. The sample gives some 170,000 clones, around 76% of which show up once; 1% is in the top ten. Sequencing was carried out using PBMCs. The sequence derives from a woman in her forties in good health and CMV-seronegative. This chain joins TRBV28 and TRBJ1-2; D perhaps matches TRBD1 (5 bases). CDR3: CASSSLWGRTNGYTF. Here the CDR3 DNA reads TGTGCCAGCAGTTCCCTCTGGGGCAGGACTAATGGCTACACCTTC.